The 26 T cell receptor beta chains below come from one sample, sequenced in a study of blood T cells in healthy people across ages. Alongside a J-beta primer mix, a sample-barcoded 5' primer served in a second PCR lasting roughly 7 to 11 cycles. TCRdb recomputed calls from the 5' RACE reads with MiXCR, one row per CDR3 protein. The sample has 870,000 or so distinct CDR3 sequences; 25% to 35% are singletons. Sequencing was carried out using blood. These receptors were taken from an elderly woman in good health.

This clonotype was seen ten or more times. This chain connects TRBV7-9 to TRBJ1-1; the match to TRBD1 covers 11 bases. CDR3 length: 15 residues. The V gene end was trimmed by 5 bases and the J gene end by 5 bases; junction bases not matched to a gene: 7. Germline assignment: CDR1 SEHNR and CDR2 FQNEAQ (reference sequence). CDR3: CASSLGTGGRTEAFF. For the CDR3, the DNA is TGTGCCAGCAGCCTCGGGACAGGGGGTCGGACTGAAGCTTTCTTT.

V and J are TRBV20-1 and TRBJ2-7, with D possibly TRBD2 on 6 matching bases. There are 11 residues in the CDR3. The germline V gene has CDR1 DFQATT and CDR2 SNEGSKA (reference sequence). The ends were cut back, 5 bases at V and 5 bases at J, with 10 bases in the middle. The CDR3 DNA follows: TGCAGTGCTCTCTCGGGGGACGAGCAGTACTTC. Amino acid sequence: CSALSGDEQYF.

This clonotype was seen at least ten times. J is TRBJ2-5 and V is TRBV5-1, with D perhaps matching TRBD2 (7 bases). CDR3 length: 15 amino acids. Trimming took off 0 bases at V and 4 bases at J, with 13 bases between the two ends. The germline gives CDR1 SGHRS, CDR2 YFSETQ. Written as DNA, the CDR3 is TGCGCCAGCAGCTTGGGTTCGGGGGGCGGAGAGACCCAGTACTTC. It specifies CASSLGSGGGETQYF.

Concerning this clonotype: Possible read error: a much larger clone is one base away. The V gene is TRBV25-1, the J gene TRBJ2-1, with D perhaps matching TRBD1 (7 bases). The assigned J gene may be wrong: the sequence end matches TRBJ2-7 better. Per the germline V gene, CDR1 is MGHDK and CDR2 is SYGVNS. The CDR3 runs 17 residues. The CDR3: CASSGGVGTDSYNEQYF. CDR3 in DNA: TGTGCCAGCAGTGGGGGGGTGGGGACAGACTCCTACAATGAGCAGTACTTC.

The gene calls are TRBV6-6 and TRBJ1-5; 7 nucleotides line up with TRBD1. CDR3 length equals 15 residues. Germline V lookup: CDR1 MNHNY, CDR2 SVGAGI (reference sequence). Germline trimming cut 11 bases from V and 1 base from J; bases unmatched to any gene: 11. The CDR3 DNA reads as TGTGCCGCGAGGGAGGACAGGAGGAGCAATCAGCCCCAGCATTTT. The encoded protein is CAAREDRRSNQPQHF.

This clonotype was detected ten times or more. The V gene is TRBV6-5, the J gene TRBJ1-2; 8 nucleotides match TRBD1. This CDR3 is 14 amino acids long. CDR1 is MNHEY and CDR2 is SVGAGI in the germline V gene. With 0 bases clipped from V and 7 bases from J, the junction kept 4 bases outside the gene matches. For the CDR3, the DNA is TGTGCCAGCAGTTACTCGAACAGGGGGGGTGGCTACACCTTC. Amino acid sequence: CASSYSNRGGGYTF.

The V gene is TRBV5-1, the J gene TRBJ2-7; no clear D. The germline CDR1 and CDR2 sequences are SGHRS and YFSETQ. V dropped 3 bases and J dropped 0 bases, with 10 bases sitting between them. The CDR3 spans 14 residues. CDR3 coding DNA: TGCGCCAGCAGCTACGGGCCTACCTCCTACGAGCAGTACTTC. Its protein product is CASSYGPTSYEQYF.

In its sample, this clonotype was seen many times. The chain combines TRBV4-3 with TRBJ2-1; no clear D. Trimming took off 0 bases at V and 9 bases at J, with 6 bases between the two ends. This CDR3 is 12 amino acids long. The germline CDR1 and CDR2 sequences are LGHNA and YSLEER. CDR3 region: CASSQDWGEQFF. CDR3 DNA sequence: TGCGCCAGCAGCCAAGATTGGGGTGAGCAGTTCTTC.

This clonotype was seen at least ten times. CDR3 DNA: TGTGCCAGCAGTGAAGCAGGTGGGCAGCCCCAGCATTTT. Its translation: CASSEAGGQPQHF. The gene calls are TRBV6-1 and TRBJ1-5; D remains unclear. Per the germline V gene, CDR1 is MNHNS and CDR2 is SASEGT. The CDR3 loop spans 13 amino acids. Trimming took 0 bases from V and 7 from J, leaving 7 bases between them.

This sequence joins TRBV28 and TRBJ1-2; 8 bases match TRBD1. Germline-derived CDR1 and CDR2 are MDHEN and SYDVKM. The CDR3 is made up of 15 amino acids. Trimming removed 4 bases from V and 2 bases from J; junction bases left unmatched: 6. CDR3: CASSSAGGRNYGYTF. The CDR3 DNA follows: TGTGCCAGCAGTTCCGCAGGGGGCCGGAACTATGGCTACACCTTC.

The CDR3 DNA follows: TGCAGTGCTAGTCCAGCGGGAGCAAACGAGCAGTACTTC. Its protein product is CSASPAGANEQYF. The rearrangement uses TRBV20-1 and TRBJ2-7, with 8 nucleotides matching TRBD2. Germline V gives CDR1 DFQATT, CDR2 SNEGSKA (reference sequence). The CDR3 sequence is 13 residues long. The trim removed 3 bases at V and 5 bases at J, leaving 6 bases unmatched.

The CDR3 nucleotides are TGTGCCTGGAGCCGGTCCTTCTCCTACGAGCAGTACTTC. It yields the protein CAWSRSFSYEQYF. The V call is TRBV30, the J call TRBJ2-7; D is unclear. The germline V gene encodes CDR1 GTSNPN and CDR2 SVGIG (reference sequence). The CDR3 runs 13 residues. V dropped 3 bases and J dropped 0 bases, with 9 bases sitting between them.

CDR3 nucleotides: TGTGCCAGCAGTGAGTTTGCGACGAGCTCCTACAATGAGCAGTTCTTC. Residues: CASSEFATSSYNEQFF. The chain employs TRBV6-1 and TRBJ2-1; no firm D call. V shed 3 bases and J shed 0 bases, with 12 bases lying between them. There are 16 residues in the CDR3. CDR1 and CDR2 (germline): MNHNS, SASEGT.

Many counts were recorded for this clonotype. V and J are TRBV9 and TRBJ2-3; 10 bases are a match to TRBD2. The V segment lost 0 bases and the J segment 5 bases; nucleotides outside the gene matches: 3. The CDR3 consists of 15 residues. Germline CDR1 reads SGDLS; CDR2 reads YYNGEE. Here the CDR3 DNA reads TGTGCCAGCAGCGTAGTAGCTAGCGGGGGAGATACGCAGTATTTT. Translated: CASSVVASGGDTQYF.

This clonotype showed up just once. Being one base from a much bigger clone, this may be a read error. The chain couples TRBV5-5 to TRBJ2-3; TRBD1 is a possible D gene (5 bases). This CDR3 is built from 13 residues. In germline, CDR1 is SGHKS, CDR2 YYEKEE (reference sequence). The CDR3 spells CASSISPTGTQYF. The CDR3 DNA reads TGTGCCAGCAGCATAAGCCCCACAGGTACGCAGTATTTT.

This clonotype was found once. Mismatch with germline at one junction end may stem from a read error. The chain recombines TRBV12-3 or TRBV12-4 with TRBJ1-3; 8 nucleotides line up with TRBD1. The CDR3 is made up of 17 amino acids. This CDR3 reads CASSPGGSTLSGNTIYF. CDR3 sequence (DNA): TGTGCCAGCAGTCCAGGGGGCTCGACCCTCTCTGGAAACACTATATATTTT.

There are many counts of this clonotype. The chain combines TRBV9 with TRBJ2-7, with 8 bases aligning to TRBD1. The CDR3 extends over 14 amino acids. V lost 4 bases and J lost 2; bases outside the gene matches: 5. Germline V lookup: CDR1 SGDLS, CDR2 YYNGEE. The CDR3 sequence: CASSKGQGAYEQYF. The CDR3 coding sequence is TGTGCCAGCAGCAAAGGACAGGGTGCCTACGAGCAGTACTTC. Drawing the rest from reference TRBV9 and TRBJ2-7, the complete variable domain is DSGVTQTPKHLITATGQRVTLRCSPRSGDLSVYWYQQSLDQGLQFLIQYYNGEERAKGNILERFSAQQFPDLHSELNLSSLELGDSALYFCASSKGQGAYEQYFGPGTRLTVT.

This clonotype was detected ten times or more. The CDR3 loop is CASSLGQISTDTQYF. CDR3 sequence (DNA): TGCGCCAGCAGCTTAGGACAGATCAGCACAGATACGCAGTATTTT. The chain links TRBV5-1 to TRBJ2-3, with TRBD1 as a possible D gene (6 bases). CDR1 SGHRS and CDR2 YFSETQ come from the germline V gene. The V end lost 2 bases, the J end lost 0 bases, and 10 bases lay between the germline ends. This CDR3 is built from 15 residues.

The chain joins TRBV10-3 to TRBJ2-3; D is ambiguous. The CDR3 runs 13 residues. Germline values: CDR1 ENHRY, CDR2 SYGVKD. Trimming removed 7 bases at V and 2 bases at J, with 10 bases between. CDR3 sequence (DNA): TGTGCCATCAAGGACCCCCTCACAGATACGCAGTATTTT. Protein product: CAIKDPLTDTQYF.

In its sample, this clonotype was seen many times. In DNA, the CDR3 is TGTGCCAGCAGCGTACGAGGGGGGCTCTACAATGAGCAGTTCTTC. Protein sequence: CASSVRGGLYNEQFF. The J gene is TRBJ2-1, the V gene TRBV9; D possibly uses TRBD1 or TRBD2 (6 bases each). Trimming cost V 1 base and J 3 bases, with 11 bases left between them. CDR1 is SGDLS, CDR2 YYNGEE, per germline. This CDR3 contains 15 residues.

This clonotype was found many times. The J gene is TRBJ2-5, the V gene TRBV7-8; D possibly matches TRBD1 or TRBD2 (5 bases each). The V gene's germline CDR1 is SGHVS and CDR2 FQNEAQ. Trimming shortened V by 6 bases and J by 1 base, and 12 bases separated the two germline ends. The CDR3 covers 14 residues. The CDR3 loop is CASRAGTVQETQYF. CDR3 DNA sequence: TGTGCCAGCAGGGCCGGGACGGTCCAAGAGACCCAGTACTTC. The whole variable domain, filled in from reference TRBV7-8 and TRBJ2-5, reads GAGVSQSPRYKVAKRGQDVALRCDPISGHVSLFWYQQALGQGPEFLTYFQNEAQLDKSGLPSDRFFAERPEGSVSTLKIQRTQQEDSAVYLCASRAGTVQETQYFGPGTRLLVL.

The table lists this clonotype with many counts. This rearrangement joins TRBV7-6 to TRBJ2-3, with 13 bases fitting TRBD2. Germline-derived CDR1 and CDR2 are SGHVS and FNYEAQ. J gave up 1 base and V 5 bases, and 3 bases lay outside the gene matches. The CDR3 is 16 residues long. The CDR3 nucleotides read TGTGCCAGCAGCCGTGGACTAGCGGGGGGCACAGATACGCAGTATTTT. This translates into CASSRGLAGGTDTQYF.

The V call is TRBV24-1, the J call TRBJ2-7; perhaps TRBD1 as D (6 bases). This CDR3 contains 12 residues. The germline CDR1 and CDR2 sequences are KGHDR and SFDVKD. Between the trimmed V and J ends, which lost 8 bases and 6 bases, there was a span of 13 bases. CDR3 protein: CATTQNRAEQYF. CDR3 DNA sequence: TGTGCCACCACACAAAACAGGGCCGAGCAGTACTTC.

There are many counts of this clonotype. The chain combines TRBV27 with TRBJ2-1, with 13 bases aligning to TRBD2. Germline CDR1 MNHEY, CDR2 SMNVEV (reference sequence). V gave up 2 bases and J gave up 1 base; unmatched junction bases: 5. The CDR3 has 18 amino acids. The CDR3 sequence is CASSLKLAGGTSYNEQFF. The CDR3 nucleotides read TGTGCCAGCAGTTTAAAACTAGCGGGGGGGACGTCCTACAATGAGCAGTTCTTC.

This clonotype was seen ten or more times. The chain combines TRBV27 with TRBJ1-2; tentative D call: TRBD1 (6 bases). Trimming left V 6 bases short and J 0 bases short, with 14 bases between. CDR1 is MNHEY, CDR2 SMNVEV, per germline (reference sequence). The CDR3 has 15 amino acids. CDR3 sequence reads: CASRPTWTANYGYTF. The CDR3 nucleotides are TGTGCCAGCAGGCCAACTTGGACAGCTAACTATGGCTACACCTTC.

Ten or more counts support this clonotype. The CDR3 reads CASSLDPAGSSGVGEQYF. In DNA, the CDR3 is TGTGCCAGCAGCTTAGACCCCGCTGGCTCTAGCGGGGTAGGCGAGCAGTACTTC. The chain employs TRBV11-2 and TRBJ2-7, with 9 bases fitting TRBD2. Germline V lookup: CDR1 SGHAT, CDR2 FQNNGV. The CDR3 runs 18 residues. J was trimmed by 6 bases and V by 0 bases; bases with no gene match: 15.